This passage covers 25 T cell receptor beta chains from one sample sequenced in a study of beta chain features in type 1 diabetes. Expressed TCRB transcripts got sequenced, as all isolated RNA was reverse transcribed. Here immunoSEQ multiplex PCR was the method, and the copy in TCRdb shows in-frame clones only, minus some. The sample lists 35,000 to 50,000 clones; roughly 50% were seen once. Source material: stem cell memory CD4+ T cells from blood. These receptors originate from a woman under 40 in good health.

This clone was observed a few times. The chain carries TRBV2 and TRBJ2-3; tentatively, D is TRBD2 (5 bases). V gave up 8 bases and J gave up 5 bases, with 5 bases separating them. Germline V CDR1 and CDR2: SNHLY, FYNNEI. The CDR3 consists of 10 residues. CDR3 residues: CASEGDTQYF. In nucleotides, the CDR3 is TGTGCCAGCGAGGGAGATACGCAGTATTTT.

In DNA, the CDR3 is TGTGCTAGTGGTGTAGGGGAGGGGATGCAGCCCCAGCATTTT. As protein: CASGVGEGMQPQHF. The chain is built from TRBV12-5 and TRBJ1-5; perhaps TRBD1 as D (5 bases). The germline V and J ends were trimmed by 5 bases and 7 bases, with 15 bases remaining between them. The CDR3 has 14 residues. CDR1 and CDR2 (germline): LGHNT, FRNRAP.

The chain has TRBV19 and TRBJ1-1, with 8 positions matching TRBD1. CDR1 and CDR2 (germline): LNHDA, SQIVND (reference sequence). The CDR3 consists of 15 residues. With V trimmed by 6 bases and J by 1 base, 7 bases remained unmatched. This CDR3 reads CASRKNTGGNTEAFF. The CDR3 DNA reads TGTGCCAGTAGGAAGAACACAGGGGGGAACACTGAAGCTTTCTTT.

The CDR3 region is CASRMTGTSGYYEQYF. The CDR3 DNA reads TGTGCCAGCAGGATGACCGGGACTAGCGGATACTACGAGCAGTACTTC. This chain joins TRBV28 and TRBJ2-7, with 11 bases identical to TRBD2. Germline lookup yields CDR1 MDHEN and CDR2 SYDVKM. The CDR3 consists of 16 residues. V dropped 6 bases and J dropped 3; count of bases not matched to a gene: 10.

This clone was seen just once. The rearrangement links TRBV4-2 to TRBJ1-4, with D maybe TRBD1 (6 bases). This CDR3 has 16 amino acids. Germline assignment: CDR1 LGHNA and CDR2 YNFKEQ. V lost 0 bases to trimming and J lost 7 bases, with 15 bases between them. The DNA of the CDR3 is TGTGCCAGCAGCCAAGATATGGCAGGGGCGTTTGAAAAACTGTTTTTT. Its translation: CASSQDMAGAFEKLFF.

This clone was detected a few times. V usage is TRBV5-4 and J usage is TRBJ2-1; D perhaps matches TRBD1 (5 bases). The CDR3 runs to 15 residues. The germline V gene encodes CDR1 SGHNT and CDR2 YYREEE (reference sequence). Trimming left V 7 bases short and J 0 bases short, with 14 bases between. This CDR3 reads CASQARASSYNEQFF. The CDR3 DNA follows: TGTGCCAGCCAAGCCAGGGCGAGCTCCTACAATGAGCAGTTCTTC. Variable domain in full (rest from reference TRBV5-4 and TRBJ2-1): ETGVTQSPTHLIKTRGQQVTLRCSSQSGHNTVSWYQQALGQGPQFIFQYYREEENGRGNFPPRFSGLQFPNYSSELNVNALELDDSALYLCASQARASSYNEQFFGPGTRLTVL.

The table lists this clone with a few counts. This chain connects TRBV4-1 to TRBJ2-1; D not certain. Germline V gene lookup returns CDR1 MGHRA and CDR2 YSYEKL. V was pared by 3 bases and J by 4 bases, with 4 bases between. The CDR3 is made up of 12 amino acids. The CDR3 DNA reads TGCGCCAGCAGCCAGTTATACAATGAGCAGTTCTTC. Its protein is CASSQLYNEQFF.

This chain links TRBV4-1 with TRBJ1-5, with D possibly matching TRBD1 (6 bases). This CDR3 is built from 16 residues. Germline CDR1 and CDR2: MGHRA and YSYEKL. Trimming took 1 base from V and 4 from J, leaving 14 bases between them. As DNA, the CDR3 is TGCGCCAGCAGCCAAGGATCCTTGGGGGCAAATCAGCCCCAGCATTTT. This translates into CASSQGSLGANQPQHF.

The chain combines TRBV9 with TRBJ2-3; 7 nucleotides match TRBD2. The trim removed 0 bases at V and 6 bases at J, leaving 16 bases unmatched. The CDR3 contains 18 residues. CDR1 and CDR2 (germline): SGDLS, YYNGEE. In nucleotides, the CDR3 is TGTGCCAGCAGCGTAGCTGGGCTAGCGGAGAGCCAAGTTGATACGCAGTATTTT. This translates into CASSVAGLAESQVDTQYF.

The chain couples TRBV5-1 to TRBJ2-1; possible D gene TRBD2, 5 bases. The V end lost 2 bases, the J end lost 8 bases, and 20 bases lay between the germline ends. The germline gives CDR1 SGHRS, CDR2 YFSETQ. CDR3 size: 16 residues. CDR3 region: CASSFTGLESGYEQFF. The CDR3 nucleotides read TGCGCCAGCAGCTTTACCGGACTGGAGTCTGGTTATGAGCAGTTCTTC.

The CDR3 loop reads CASSLWGQGSNTEAFF. The CDR3 region has the DNA TGTGCCAGCAGTTTATGGGGACAGGGGTCAAACACTGAAGCTTTCTTT. This sequence joins TRBV28 and TRBJ1-1; TRBD1 aligns across 10 bases. V shed 0 bases and J 2 bases; nucleotides not matched to a gene: 3. The CDR3 has 16 residues. Germline V gives CDR1 MDHEN, CDR2 SYDVKM.

The chain employs TRBV11-1 and TRBJ2-1; 9 bases map to TRBD1. Germline V CDR1 and CDR2: SGHAT, FQDESV (reference sequence). V lost 5 bases, J lost 9 bases, and 14 bases stayed unmatched. CDR3 length: 16 amino acids. CDR3 sequence reads: CASSTNGGTGTAEQFF. CDR3 DNA sequence: TGTGCCAGCAGCACAAACGGCGGGACAGGGACAGCTGAGCAGTTCTTC. Full variable domain (rest looked up from reference TRBV11-1 and TRBJ2-1): EAEVAQSPRYKITEKSQAVAFWCDPISGHATLYWYRQILGQGPELLVQFQDESVVDDSQLPKDRFSAERLKGVDSTLKIQPAELGDSAMYLCASSTNGGTGTAEQFFGPGTRLTVL.

The chain recombines TRBV27 with TRBJ2-2; maybe TRBD1 (6 bases). V lost 4 bases and J lost 0, with 9 bases in between. The CDR3 sequence is 15 residues long. CDR1 MNHEY and CDR2 SMNVEV come from the germline V gene (reference sequence). The DNA of the CDR3 is TGTGCCAGCAGTTCCGGGACAACGAACACCGGGGAGCTGTTTTTT. Protein sequence: CASSSGTTNTGELFF.

The V gene is TRBV28, the J gene TRBJ2-7; 11 bases agree with TRBD2. Looked up from germline, CDR1 is MDHEN and CDR2 is SYDVKM. Trimming at V came to 8 bases and at J to 4 bases, leaving 1 base not matched to a gene. The CDR3 consists of 12 residues. CDR3 loop: CASRLAGYEQYF. The CDR3 DNA is TGTGCCAGCCGACTAGCGGGGTACGAGCAGTACTTC.

This clone was seen more than once but under ten times. This chain uses TRBV2 with TRBJ1-1; 9 bases agree with TRBD1. The V and J ends lost 6 bases and 4 bases, in that order; junction bases with no gene match: 6. Per germline, CDR1 SNHLY and CDR2 FYNNEI. The CDR3 runs 14 residues. The CDR3: CASRSGTGFTEAFF. The DNA of the CDR3 is TGTGCCAGCAGGTCCGGGACAGGGTTCACTGAAGCTTTCTTT.

V usage is TRBV28 and J usage is TRBJ2-7; 9 positions match TRBD2. The CDR3 runs 15 residues. From germline, CDR1 is MDHEN and CDR2 SYDVKM. V lost 2 bases, J lost 3 bases, and 5 bases stayed unmatched. The CDR3 coding sequence is TGTGCCAGCAGTTTAGGGGGTAGCGGGAGCTACGAGCAGTACTTC. This gives the protein CASSLGGSGSYEQYF.

The genes are TRBV10-3 and TRBJ1-2; 9 bases fit TRBD1. The V gene's germline CDR1 is ENHRY and CDR2 SYGVKD. The CDR3 consists of 13 residues. V was pared by 4 bases and J by 6 bases, with 3 bases of the junction left unmatched. The DNA for the CDR3 is TGTGCCATCAGTGGGGACAGGGCGAATGGCTACACCTTC. This codes for CAISGDRANGYTF.

CDR3 nucleotides: TGTGCCAGCACCCCTAAGGGGAATTACTATGGCTACACCTTC. Its translation is CASTPKGNYYGYTF. The J gene is TRBJ1-2, the V gene TRBV5-4; D may be TRBD1 (5 bases). The CDR3 covers 14 residues. Germline V gene sequence: CDR1 SGHNT, CDR2 YYREEE (reference sequence). V gave up 6 bases and J gave up 3 bases, with 15 bases separating them.

The chain recombines TRBV7-8 with TRBJ1-5; 8 nucleotides agree with TRBD1. This CDR3 has 18 amino acids. CDR1 is SGHVS, CDR2 FQNEAQ, per germline. The trim removed 1 base at V and 4 bases at J, leaving 12 bases unmatched. CDR3 amino acids: CASSLVWLTGVGNQPQHF. The CDR3 nucleotides read TGTGCCAGCAGCTTAGTATGGCTGACAGGGGTTGGGAATCAGCCCCAGCATTTT.

This clone was observed a handful of times. V is TRBV18 and J is TRBJ2-1; 7 bases align to TRBD1. With V trimmed by 8 bases and J by 5 bases, 9 bases remained unmatched. This CDR3 comprises 14 residues. Per germline, CDR1 KGHSH and CDR2 LQKENI. CDR3 DNA: TGTGCCAGCGACCCCCGGGACAGACACAATGAGCAGTTCTTC. Its protein product is CASDPRDRHNEQFF.

Details on this clone: The junction and the germline gene differ at one end; a read error may be behind it. The chain carries TRBV28 and TRBJ1-1, with D possibly TRBD1 on 5 matching bases. The CDR3 is 11 amino acids. Germline loops: CDR1 MDHEN, CDR2 SYDVKM. The CDR3 bases are TGTGCCAGCAGTTTAAGGGAACAGGAGAGCTTT. Residues: CASSLREQESF.

Only a few counts were recorded for this clone. The J gene is TRBJ1-1, the V gene TRBV28; D unresolved. The V end was cut by 3 bases, the J end by 4 bases, with 15 bases between. From germline, CDR1 is MDHEN and CDR2 SYDVKM. This CDR3 is 15 amino acids long. CDR3 in DNA: TGTGCCAGCAGTTTTGGCAGACATATCGGCACTGAAGCTTTCTTT. Protein: CASSFGRHIGTEAFF.

This clone is a singleton in its sample. The chain carries TRBV10-3 and TRBJ2-7, with 14 bases matching TRBD2. CDR3 length equals 17 residues. Germline CDR1 is ENHRY and CDR2 is SYGVKD. J gave up 0 bases and V 5 bases, and 6 bases lay outside the gene matches. CDR3 sequence reads: CAISWGLAGALSYEQYF. CDR3 nucleotides: TGTGCCATCAGTTGGGGACTAGCGGGAGCCCTCTCCTACGAGCAGTACTTC.

The chain joins TRBV7-3 to TRBJ1-5, with TRBD1 as a possible D gene (5 bases). Trimming removed 2 bases at V and 3 bases at J, with 20 bases between. The germline CDR1 and CDR2 sequences are SGHTA and FQGTGA. The CDR3 has 18 amino acids. The CDR3 spells CASSLAHFRGCYNQPQHF. In DNA, the CDR3 is TGTGCCAGCAGCTTAGCTCATTTTAGGGGCTGTTACAATCAGCCCCAGCATTTT.

This clone was recorded only once. This sequence joins TRBV5-4 and TRBJ2-7; TRBD2 agrees at 10 bases. Trimming at V came to 6 bases and at J to 5 bases, leaving 8 bases not matched to a gene. The CDR3 totals 14 residues. Germline loops: CDR1 SGHNT, CDR2 YYREEE (reference sequence). DNA of the CDR3: TGTGCCAGCATAGCTAGCGGGAGTCGCCACGAGCAGTACTTC. It specifies CASIASGSRHEQYF. Full variable domain (missing parts from reference TRBV5-4 and TRBJ2-7): ETGVTQSPTHLIKTRGQQVTLRCSSQSGHNTVSWYQQALGQGPQFIFQYYREEENGRGNFPPRFSGLQFPNYSSELNVNALELDDSALYLCASIASGSRHEQYFGPGTRLTVT.